Sequencing of this T cell receptor beta chain was carried out in a study of cytomegalovirus exposure and HLA in healthy donors. This clone was detected only a few times. The PCR had 60 Vbeta and 13 Jbeta primers. Here immunoSEQ multiplex PCR was the method, and the copy in TCRdb shows in-frame clones only, minus some. This table holds about 110,000 clones, about 74% found once. The receptor comes from a female donor in good health and CMV-seropositive. Sequenced: PBMCs.

The CDR3 spells CASSYSGTGASYNEQFF. The DNA of the CDR3 is TGTGCCAGCAGCTATTCCGGGACAGGGGCCTCCTACAATGAGCAGTTCTTC. This chain joins TRBV5-5 and TRBJ2-1; 10 bases match TRBD1. The V gene's germline CDR1 is SGHKS and CDR2 YYEKEE (reference sequence). The junction had 6 bases not matched to a gene; V was cut back by 3 bases and J by 0 bases. This CDR3 spans 17 amino acids.